Detailed here is one T cell receptor (beta chain). Generated by immunoSEQ multiplex PCR, the TCRdb table keeps only in-frame clones and is missing some. Of about 140,000 clones in the sample, around 90% were seen once. The data stem from a study of blood T cell repertoires in COVID-19. Germline CDR1 is MDHEN and CDR2 is SYDVKM. The CDR3 consists of 13 residues. V lost 7 bases and J lost 8, with 17 bases in between. Sequenced input: peripheral blood. The chain has TRBV28 and TRBJ1-2; D may be TRBD1 (6 bases). The receptor comes from a man between 65 and 85 years old with acute or convalescent COVID-19. CDR3 nucleotide sequence: TGTGCCAGCAAGGGACAACCTGCGCGGGGCTACACCTTC. The encoded protein is CASKGQPARGYTF.